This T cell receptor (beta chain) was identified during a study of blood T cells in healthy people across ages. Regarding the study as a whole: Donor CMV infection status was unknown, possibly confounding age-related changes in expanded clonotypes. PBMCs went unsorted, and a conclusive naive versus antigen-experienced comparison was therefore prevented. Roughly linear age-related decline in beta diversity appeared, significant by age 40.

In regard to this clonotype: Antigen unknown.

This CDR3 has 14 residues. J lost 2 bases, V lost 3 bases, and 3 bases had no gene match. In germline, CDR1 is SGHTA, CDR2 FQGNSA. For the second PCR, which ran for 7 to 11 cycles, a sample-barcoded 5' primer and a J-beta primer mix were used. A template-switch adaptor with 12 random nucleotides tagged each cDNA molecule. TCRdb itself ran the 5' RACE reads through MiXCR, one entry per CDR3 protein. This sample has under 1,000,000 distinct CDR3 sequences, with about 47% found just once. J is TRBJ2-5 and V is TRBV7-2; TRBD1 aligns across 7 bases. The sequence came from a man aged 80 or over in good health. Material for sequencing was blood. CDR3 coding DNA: TGTGCCAGCAGCTTCGGGACAGAGCAAGAGACCCAGTACTTC. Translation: CASSFGTEQETQYF. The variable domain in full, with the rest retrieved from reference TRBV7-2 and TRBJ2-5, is GAGVSQSPSNKVTEKGKDVELRCDPISGHTALYWYRQSLGQGLEFLIYFQGNSAPDKSGLPSDRFSAERTGGSVSTLTIQRTQQEDSAVYLCASSFGTEQETQYFGPGTRLLVL.